The 4 T cell receptor beta chains below all came from one sample that was sequenced in a study of T cell responses to AZD1222 COVID-19 vaccine. Libraries were prepared by immunoSEQ multiplex PCR; TCRdb keeps only in-frame clonotypes and omits some of them. In the table there are about 53,000 clones, about nine tenths of which are singletons. The sequencing here drew on peripheral blood, taken 28 days after the second AZD1222 dose. These TCRs come from an adult who received the AZD1222 COVID-19 vaccine.

The genes are TRBV6-5 and TRBJ2-1; 8 bases map to TRBD2. Germline V gene lookup returns CDR1 MNHEY and CDR2 SVGAGI. After removal of 5 bases from V and 4 bases from J, the junction contained 7 bases not matched to a gene. The CDR3 runs 15 residues. CDR3 in DNA: TGTGCCAGCAGTCGTCGGGAGGGCAGGTACAATGAGCAGTTCTTC. Protein product: CASSRREGRYNEQFF.

V gene TRBV9 combines with J gene TRBJ2-2; D gene unclear. The CDR3 consists of 14 residues. Trimming shortened V by 0 bases and J by 3 bases, and 6 bases separated the two germline ends. Germline CDR1 SGDLS, CDR2 YYNGEE. The chain's CDR3 is CASSVVQDTGELFF. The CDR3 DNA is TGTGCCAGCAGCGTAGTCCAGGACACCGGGGAGCTGTTTTTT.

The CDR3 here is CASSETRGNEKLFF. The CDR3 coding sequence is TGTGCCAGCAGTGAAACCAGGGGTAATGAAAAACTGTTTTTT. The chain employs TRBV2 and TRBJ1-4, with a tentative D call TRBD1 (6 bases). CDR3 length: 14 residues. The V end was cut by 2 bases, the J end by 4 bases, with 8 bases between. CDR1 is SNHLY, CDR2 FYNNEI, per germline.

The chain couples TRBV6-7 to TRBJ2-1; 11 bases fit TRBD2. TRBV6-7 is given ORF status, its function remaining uncertain. Germline trimming cut 2 bases from V and 5 bases from J; bases unmatched to any gene: 8. The CDR3 has 17 amino acids. The CDR3 loop reads CASSYPALLAGDNEQFF. The CDR3 nucleotides are TGTGCCAGCAGTTACCCCGCTCTACTAGCGGGAGACAATGAGCAGTTCTTC.